The 18 T cell receptor beta chains listed next were all sequenced from one sample in a study of read filtering for tumor transcriptome and immune sequencing. Molecular barcoded adaptors covering alpha/delta and beta/gamma chains were used on approximately 400 ng RNA. TCRdb ran MiXCR on the reads and lists one entry per CDR3 protein. The table includes more than 100,000 distinct CDR3 sequences, around 14% detected once. Sequenced input: a population of CD138-negative cells sorted from bone marrow. These receptors were obtained from a donor at least 40 years old with multiple myeloma.

This clonotype was observed many times. The junction departs from the called germline gene at one end, perhaps through a read error. The chain uses TRBV7-2 and TRBJ2-1; maybe TRBD2 (6 bases). Germline V gene sequence: CDR1 SGHTA, CDR2 FQGNSA. CDR3 size: 13 residues. CDR3 coding DNA: TGCGCCAGCAGCCGGGACTTCTACAATGAGCAGTTCTTC. It encodes CASSRDFYNEQFF.

There are many counts of this clonotype. The V call is TRBV7-2, the J call TRBJ2-7; tentatively, D is TRBD1 (5 bases). V was trimmed by 6 bases and J by 2 bases, leaving 11 bases between them. This CDR3 comprises 13 residues. The germline V gene has CDR1 SGHTA and CDR2 FQGNSA. The CDR3 nucleotides are TGTGCCAGCAGTCCCGACAGAGCCTACGAGCAGTACTTC. This translates into CASSPDRAYEQYF.

On this clonotype itself: It may be a read error: a sequence one base away is much more abundant. Since the CDR3 does not end with the conserved phenylalanine or tryptophan, this likely comes from a read error. The J gene is TRBJ2-5, the V gene TRBV19; tentative D call: TRBD2 (5 bases). Germline lookup yields CDR1 LNHDA and CDR2 SQIVND (reference sequence). The CDR3 sequence is 11 residues long. Trimming took 6 bases from V and 5 from J, leaving 7 bases between them. The CDR3: CASSLAETQYL. CDR3 sequence (DNA): TGTGCCAGTAGCCTAGCTGAGACCCAGTACCTC.

To note about this clonotype: This sequence may be a read error, since a much larger clone differs from it by one base. The V call is TRBV12-3 or TRBV12-4, the J call TRBJ2-4; 13 bases line up with TRBD2. The CDR3 is 16 residues long. The CDR3: CASGRLAGGSKNIQDF. The CDR3 DNA reads as TGTGCCAGCGGGCGACTAGCGGGAGGATCCAAAAACATTCAGGACTTC.

The chain carries TRBV7-2 and TRBJ1-3; D is ambiguous. Trimming removed 5 bases from V and 7 bases from J, with 9 bases in between. This CDR3 comprises 12 residues. Germline-derived CDR1 and CDR2 are SGHTA and FQGNSA. This CDR3 is CASSARVNTIYF. CDR3 nucleotide sequence: TGTGCCAGCAGCGCTAGGGTTAACACCATATATTTT.

As concerns this clonotype: A much larger clone lies one base from this, so it may be a read error. In this CDR3 the conserved last residue, phenylalanine or tryptophan, is missing, so a read error is likely. V usage is TRBV29-1 and J usage is TRBJ1-1, with D uncertain. The V gene lost 5 bases and the J gene lost 1 base, with 14 bases spanning the gap. The CDR3 has 14 residues. The germline V gene encodes CDR1 SQVTM and CDR2 ANQGSEA. CDR3 sequence: CSVRQGSPNTEAFL. In DNA, the CDR3 is TGCAGCGTTCGCCAAGGATCCCCGAACACTGAAGCTTTCCTT.

Ten or more counts support this clonotype. The V gene is TRBV10-3, the J gene TRBJ2-3, with D possibly being TRBD1 (6 bases). Trimming took 6 bases from V and 1 from J, leaving 20 bases between them. The V gene's germline CDR1 is ENHRY and CDR2 SYGVKD. The CDR3 contains 17 residues. This CDR3 reads CAIRDPGTPPGTDTQYF. The CDR3 bases are TGTGCCATCAGGGACCCAGGGACACCTCCCGGCACAGATACGCAGTATTTT.

This chain connects TRBV29-1 to TRBJ2-1; TRBD2 is a possible D gene (6 bases). The CDR3 runs 13 residues. Per the germline V gene, CDR1 is SQVTM and CDR2 is ANQGSEA. V gave up 7 bases and J gave up 4 bases, with 14 bases separating them. In nucleotides, the CDR3 is TGCAGCGCACGGGACTTCTTATACAATGAGCAGTTCTTC. Translated, it gives CSARDFLYNEQFF.

The table lists this clonotype with many counts. V gene TRBV24-1 combines with J gene TRBJ1-5; D may be TRBD1 (5 bases). CDR1 KGHDR and CDR2 SFDVKD come from the germline V gene. Trimming removed 4 bases at V and 11 bases at J, with 23 bases between. This CDR3 spans 16 amino acids. The CDR3 protein is CATSEGEGPIGVSQHF. The CDR3 coding sequence is TGTGCCACCAGTGAAGGGGAGGGGCCTATCGGTGTATCCCAGCATTTT.

This chain uses TRBV27 with TRBJ2-6; D assignment may be TRBD1 or TRBD2 (5 bases each). Trimming pared 3 bases from V and 1 base from J, leaving 7 bases between. Germline CDR1 reads MNHEY; CDR2 reads SMNVEV (reference sequence). This CDR3 region has 15 residues. CDR3 region: CASSFWGSGANVLTF. DNA of the CDR3: TGTGCCAGCAGTTTTTGGGGGTCTGGGGCCAACGTCCTGACTTTC.

This clonotype was observed many times. The rearrangement links TRBV20-1 to TRBJ2-1; weak D call: TRBD2 (5 bases). Trimming took off 6 bases at V and 4 bases at J, with 19 bases between the two ends. CDR1 is DFQATT, CDR2 SNEGSKA, per germline (reference sequence). The CDR3 sequence is 15 residues long. The CDR3 sequence: CSAPQAGAVYNEQFF. CDR3 in DNA: TGCAGTGCCCCCCAGGCTGGAGCGGTTTACAATGAGCAGTTCTTC.

This clonotype has at least ten counts. This sequence joins TRBV3-1 and TRBJ2-5; 14 nucleotides agree with TRBD2. Germline lookup yields CDR1 LGHDT and CDR2 YNNKEL (reference sequence). V shed 5 bases and J 4 bases; nucleotides not matched to a gene: 6. This CDR3 has 16 amino acids. CDR3 DNA: TGTGCCAGCAGCGTAGAGACTAGCGGGAGGGGAGAGACCCAGTACTTC. Protein: CASSVETSGRGETQYF.

This clonotype was seen repeatedly, ten times or more. The genes are TRBV12-3 or TRBV12-4 and TRBJ1-1; D uncertain. The CDR3 is 14 amino acids. The V end was cut by 6 bases, the J end by 2 bases, with 13 bases between. The CDR3 here is CASSRRLGNTEAFF. The CDR3 region has the DNA TGTGCCAGCAGCCGCCGACTGGGAAACACTGAAGCTTTCTTT.

The table lists this clonotype with a few counts. The chain couples TRBV28 to TRBJ2-1; D is possibly TRBD2 (7 bases). The V gene lost 6 bases and the J gene lost 10 bases, with 22 bases spanning the gap. The germline CDR1 and CDR2 sequences are MDHEN and SYDVKM. CDR3 length: 15 residues. This chain's CDR3 is CASRSPGAGVEEQFF. The CDR3 coding sequence is TGTGCCAGCAGATCTCCAGGGGCGGGAGTTGAGGAGCAGTTCTTC.

CDR3 region: CATEVGDYGYTF. As DNA, the CDR3 is TGTGCCACGGAAGTCGGGGATTATGGCTACACCTTC. This sequence joins TRBV7-9 and TRBJ1-2; D gene unclear. The germline V gene encodes CDR1 SEHNR and CDR2 FQNEAQ (reference sequence). The CDR3 runs to 12 residues. Deletions cut 10 bases from V and 5 bases from J, with 14 bases between.

A note on this clonotype: A much larger clone differs by one base, so this may be a read error. This chain uses TRBV11-2 with TRBJ2-1; 8 bases match TRBD2. V gave up 7 bases and J gave up 1 base; unmatched junction bases: 6. Germline V lookup: CDR1 SGHAT, CDR2 FQNNGV. The CDR3 is made up of 15 amino acids. CDR3 protein: CASNPRLASYNEQFF. The DNA of the CDR3 is TGTGCCAGCAACCCCCGACTAGCGTCCTACAATGAGCAGTTCTTC.

The rearrangement uses TRBV7-6 and TRBJ2-2, with D hard to call. The CDR3 runs to 14 residues. Germline loops: CDR1 SGHVS, CDR2 FNYEAQ. Trimming pared 7 bases from V and 1 base from J, leaving 10 bases between. The CDR3 DNA reads as TGTGCCAGCAACCCCTCGGGGAACACCGGGGAGCTGTTTTTT. It yields the protein CASNPSGNTGELFF.

Remarks on this clonotype: Possible read error: a much larger clone is one base away. This rearrangement joins TRBV7-9 to TRBJ1-2; D is ambiguous. The CDR3 length is 14 residues. V shed 4 bases and J shed 10 bases, with 19 bases lying between them. Germline loops: CDR1 SEHNR, CDR2 FQNEAQ (reference sequence). CDR3 DNA: TGTGCCAGCAGCTCAGAGGTACCGGCCCATGACTACACCTTC. Translating it yields CASSSEVPAHDYTF.